The 10 T cell receptor beta chains listed next were all sequenced from one sample in a study of blood T cell repertoires in COVID-19. The table came from immunoSEQ multiplex PCR; TCRdb's copy has only in-frame clones and leaves some out. This sample has some 76,000 clones, with roughly 80% found just once. Sample: peripheral blood. These receptors all come from a human donor in a cohort sampled during active COVID-19.

This chain joins TRBV7-2 and TRBJ1-5; weak D call: TRBD1 (5 bases). Per germline, CDR1 SGHTA and CDR2 FQGNSA. V shed 0 bases and J shed 3 bases, with 18 bases lying between them. The CDR3 sequence is 18 residues long. The CDR3 DNA reads as TGTGCCAGCAGCTTAGCGGGCGGGGTCCGGGGGTACAATCAGCCCCAGCATTTT. Translating gives CASSLAGGVRGYNQPQHF.

This clone qualifies as medium-sized (0.01 to 0.1%). V is TRBV2 and J is TRBJ1-1; D perhaps matches TRBD1 (6 bases). Germline CDR1 reads SNHLY; CDR2 reads FYNNEI. The ends were cut back, 11 bases at V and 4 bases at J, with 17 bases in the middle. The CDR3 loop spans 13 amino acids. The CDR3 here is CADSQGEGTEAFF. The CDR3 DNA reads TGTGCCGACTCACAGGGCGAAGGCACTGAAGCTTTCTTT.

V usage is TRBV4-1 and J usage is TRBJ1-1; TRBD1 matches at 10 bases. Germline V lookup: CDR1 MGHRA, CDR2 YSYEKL. This CDR3 has 14 residues. V dropped 3 bases and J dropped 7; count of bases not matched to a gene: 5. DNA of the CDR3: TGCGCCAGCAGCCAGGACAGGGGGGGCCTTGAAGCTTTCTTT. Translating it yields CASSQDRGGLEAFF.

The rearrangement links TRBV5-1 to TRBJ2-1, with 13 bases aligning to TRBD2. After removal of 3 bases from V and 5 bases from J, the junction contained 5 bases not matched to a gene. There are 16 residues in the CDR3. In germline, CDR1 is SGHRS, CDR2 YFSETQ. CDR3 in DNA: TGCGCCAGCAGCTCAAGACTAGCGGGGGGCAACAATGAGCAGTTCTTC. The encoded protein is CASSSRLAGGNNEQFF.

The chain links TRBV30 to TRBJ1-2, with 7 bases that match TRBD1. Germline assignment: CDR1 GTSNPN and CDR2 SVGIG (reference sequence). The V segment lost 0 bases and the J segment 8 bases; nucleotides outside the gene matches: 6. The CDR3 has 13 residues. The CDR3, as DNA: TGTGCCTGGAGTGTTGACAGGGCGGGGGGCTACACCTTC. Its translation is CAWSVDRAGGYTF.

Written as DNA, the CDR3 is TGTGCCAGCGTGGAGCTCCTTAATTCACCCCTCCACTTT. Protein product: CASVELLNSPLHF. V usage is TRBV2 and J usage is TRBJ1-6, with D unclear. The CDR3 has 13 amino acids. Germline V CDR1 and CDR2: SNHLY, FYNNEI. The germline V and J ends were trimmed by 8 bases and 6 bases, with 11 bases remaining between them.

J is TRBJ2-5 and V is TRBV10-3; D possibly corresponds to TRBD2 (7 bases). Germline CDR1 reads ENHRY; CDR2 reads SYGVKD. Trimming took off 6 bases at V and 4 bases at J, with 15 bases between the two ends. The CDR3 covers 14 residues. The CDR3 loop reads CAISEEGGRETQYF. CDR3 DNA: TGTGCCATCAGCGAGGAGGGGGGGCGAGAGACCCAGTACTTC.

The CDR3 here is CASSLSGQGNYGYTF. DNA for the CDR3: TGTGCCAGCTCACTTTCCGGACAGGGAAACTATGGCTACACCTTC. The rearrangement joins TRBV18 to TRBJ1-2; 8 bases agree with TRBD1. Germline V gives CDR1 KGHSH, CDR2 LQKENI. J gave up 2 bases and V 4 bases, and 6 bases lay outside the gene matches. The CDR3 consists of 15 residues.

A single count supports this clone. The chain employs TRBV27 and TRBJ2-5, with D perhaps matching TRBD2 (5 bases). V was trimmed by 1 base and J by 5 bases, leaving 11 bases between them. CDR1 is MNHEY and CDR2 is SMNVEV in the germline V gene (reference sequence). The length of the CDR3 is 14 residues. In DNA form, the CDR3 reads TGTGCCAGCAGTTTATGGGGATCGGGGGAGACCCAGTACTTC. Its protein is CASSLWGSGETQYF.

The J gene is TRBJ2-5, the V gene TRBV3-1 (or the pseudogene TRBV3-2), with TRBD2 identical over 8 bases. The CDR3 is made up of 17 amino acids. Per germline, CDR1 LGHDT and CDR2 YNNKEL (reference sequence). V shed 0 bases and J 2 bases; nucleotides not matched to a gene: 8. The CDR3 region has the DNA TGTGCCAGCAGCCAAGATATCAGCGGGGGTTCTCAAGAGACCCAGTACTTC. Protein product: CASSQDISGGSQETQYF.